This T cell receptor (beta chain) stems from a study of blood T cell repertoires in COVID-19 (dated by TCRdb to the early 2020s). In terms of the full investigation: Samples from collaborators originated in the United States, Italy and Spain and spanned both the acute and convalescent phases of COVID-19. The prospective study material was composed of cDNA or gDNA derived from T cells, B-cell-depleted T cells, or PBMCs. The dataset comprised deeply sampled blood TCRbeta repertoires from subjects exposed to, actively infected with, or recovered from COVID-19. The repertoires were released in a freely available public database meant as a resource for research on the immune response to SARS-CoV-2. The samples were drawn from two sources: the first 160 participants of the ongoing ImmuneRACE study, and 1,254 subjects contributed by 6 global collaborators. A de-identified subject ID, COVID-19 status, age in years and sex were almost always included in the sample metadata. Where available, HLA class I and class II types were taken from metadata supplied by the sample provider and were not determined by assay-based typing.

The germline V gene sets CDR1 to SGHRS and CDR2 to YFSETQ. The germline V end is reduced by 1 base and the J end by 7 bases; junction bases left unmatched: 10. From the cysteine through the phenylalanine, the CDR3 covers 16 amino acids. The read is trimmed to its CDR3 DNA, 48 bases read in frame from base 1. Each collaborating institution followed its own protocols to collect whole blood in K2EDTA tubes. For TCRbeta analysis, collaborators shipped samples in one of three forms: frozen whole blood, isolated PBMCs, or DNA extracted from either of those sample types. Broad study findings and their caveats: Clinical and demographic metadata were provided uncurated, with the amount varying by source and participant.

TCRbeta CDR3 regions were amplified from genomic DNA by means of the immunoSEQ Assay, a bias-controlled multiplex PCR. Regarding the original processing steps: Nucleated cell counts per sample were estimated from amplification of reference gene primers within the assay. Sequence reads were collapsed and filtered to measure the absolute abundance of every unique TCRbeta CDR3 rearrangement. For each sample, productive Simpson clonality was calculated by taking the square root of Simpson's diversity index across productive rearrangements. TCRdb obtained this table from immuneACCESS and retained in-frame rearrangements with V and J assigned. These tables miss some clones; where compared with another copy, unresolved V genes account for less than half of the shortfall, and the remainder is unexplained. V and J calls plus clone size are reproduced from that table; the DNA served to infer D and trimming. This sample is represented by about 63,000 clones; 90% to 95% of them were singletons. The ten most abundant clones make up 4.6% of the sample.

About this clone itself: This receptor's antigen is unknown. One base away there is no much larger clone; base qualities are not given.

Sequencing used peripheral blood. The sequence came from a man over 45 with active COVID-19. The V gene is TRBV5-1 and the J gene is TRBJ2-1, with 8 bases matching TRBD2. In nucleotides, the sequence is TGCGCCAGCAGCTTGTTTACCCGCGGGGGGAGAAATGAGCAGTTCTTC. Protein translation: CASSLFTRGGRNEQFF.